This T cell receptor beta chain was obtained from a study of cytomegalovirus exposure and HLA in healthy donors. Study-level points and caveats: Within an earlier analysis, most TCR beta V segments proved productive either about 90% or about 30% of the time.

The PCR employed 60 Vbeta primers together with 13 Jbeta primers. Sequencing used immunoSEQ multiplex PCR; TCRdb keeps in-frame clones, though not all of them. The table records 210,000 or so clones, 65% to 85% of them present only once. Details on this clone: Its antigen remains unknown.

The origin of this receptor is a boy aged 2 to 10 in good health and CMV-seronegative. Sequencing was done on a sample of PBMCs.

CDR3 in DNA: TGTGCCAGCAGCTTGACACCCGAGACCCAGTACTTC. This sequence encodes CASSLTPETQYF. The chain employs TRBV7-9 and TRBJ2-5; D is unresolved. The germline CDR1 and CDR2 sequences are SEHNR and FQNEAQ (reference sequence). The V gene lost 3 bases and the J gene lost 5 bases, with 7 bases spanning the gap. The CDR3 is 12 residues long.